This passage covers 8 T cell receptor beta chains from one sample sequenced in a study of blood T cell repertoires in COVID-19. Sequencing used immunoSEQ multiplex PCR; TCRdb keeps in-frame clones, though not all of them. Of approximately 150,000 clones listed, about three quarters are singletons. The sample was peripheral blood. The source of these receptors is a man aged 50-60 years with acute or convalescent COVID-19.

For the CDR3, the DNA is TGTGCCAGCCAACGATCCTCAGGGGCGAACACTGAAGCTTTCTTT. This sequence encodes CASQRSSGANTEAFF. This chain connects TRBV28 to TRBJ1-1; TRBD1 is a possible D gene (6 bases). Germline CDR1 reads MDHEN; CDR2 reads SYDVKM. Trimming pared 8 bases from V and 1 base from J, leaving 17 bases between. The CDR3 is 15 amino acids.

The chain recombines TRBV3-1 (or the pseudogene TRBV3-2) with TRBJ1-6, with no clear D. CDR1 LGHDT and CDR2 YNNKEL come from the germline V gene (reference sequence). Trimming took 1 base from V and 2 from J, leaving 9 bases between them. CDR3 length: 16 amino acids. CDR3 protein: CASSQGGITYNSPLHF. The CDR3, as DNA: TGTGCCAGCAGCCAAGGAGGGATCACCTATAATTCACCCCTCCACTTT.

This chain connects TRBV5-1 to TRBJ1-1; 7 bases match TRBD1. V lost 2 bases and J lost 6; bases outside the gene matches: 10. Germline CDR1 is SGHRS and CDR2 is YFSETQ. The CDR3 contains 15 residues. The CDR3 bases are TGCGCCAGCAGCTTAGCTACAGGGGTCCTTTCTGAAGCTTTCTTT. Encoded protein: CASSLATGVLSEAFF.

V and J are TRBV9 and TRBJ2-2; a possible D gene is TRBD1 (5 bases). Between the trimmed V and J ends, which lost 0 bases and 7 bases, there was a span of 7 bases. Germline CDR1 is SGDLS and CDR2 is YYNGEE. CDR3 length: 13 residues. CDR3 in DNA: TGTGCCAGCAGCGTAGGGGGCCACGGGGAGCTGTTTTTT. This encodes CASSVGGHGELFF.

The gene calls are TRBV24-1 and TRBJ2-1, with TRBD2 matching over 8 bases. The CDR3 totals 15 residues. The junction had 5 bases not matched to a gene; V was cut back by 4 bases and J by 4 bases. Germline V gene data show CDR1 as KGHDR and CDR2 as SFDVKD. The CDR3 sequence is CATSDPSGGYNEQFF. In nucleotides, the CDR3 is TGTGCCACCAGTGACCCAAGCGGGGGATACAATGAGCAGTTCTTC.

DNA for the CDR3: TGTGCCAGCAGTTTGCTTCCCACAAAGAATGAAAAACTGTTTTTT. It specifies CASSLLPTKNEKLFF. V usage is TRBV28 and J usage is TRBJ1-4; D not resolved. Germline CDR1 MDHEN, CDR2 SYDVKM. This CDR3 spans 15 amino acids. The germline V and J ends were trimmed by 3 bases and 5 bases, with 13 bases remaining between them. Full variable domain (rest looked up from reference TRBV28 and TRBJ1-4): DVKVTQSSRYLVKRTGEKVFLECVQDMDHENMFWYRQDPGLGLRLIYFSYDVKMKEKGDIPEGYSVSREKKERFSLILESASTNQTSMYLCASSLLPTKNEKLFFGSGTQLSVL.

CDR3: CASSLFDQGLAKNIQYF. As DNA, the CDR3 is TGTGCCAGCAGTTTATTCGACCAGGGACTAGCCAAAAACATTCAGTACTTC. The chain recombines TRBV27 with TRBJ2-4, with D perhaps TRBD2 (6 bases). The CDR3 runs 17 residues. Germline CDR1 and CDR2: MNHEY and SMNVEV (reference sequence). The V end lost 1 base, the J end lost 0 bases, and 13 bases lay between the germline ends.

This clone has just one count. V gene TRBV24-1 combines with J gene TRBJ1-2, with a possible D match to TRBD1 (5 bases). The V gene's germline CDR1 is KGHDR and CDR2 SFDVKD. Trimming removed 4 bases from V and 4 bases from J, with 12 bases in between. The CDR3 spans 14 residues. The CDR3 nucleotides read TGTGCCACCAGTGAGCGGGGGTTTGGCTATGGCTACACCTTC. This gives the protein CATSERGFGYGYTF.